Listed below are T cell receptor beta chains from one sample, sequenced in a study of beta chain features in type 1 diabetes. Produced via immunoSEQ multiplex PCR; TCRdb's table is partial and in-frame only. Of 500,000 to 800,000 clones in the sample, 9.5% to 15% were seen once. The sample comprised naive CD4+ T cells from blood. These receptors all stem from a man aged 25-45 years with type 1 diabetes. Both conserved end residues are part of each CDR3. Each record gives: D gene, V gene, J gene, clone size, CDR3 protein, CDR3 DNA. A D gene is named only where the DNA matches it firmly. Size is omitted from some rows. Given values are once, few, many or a class for expanded clones.

.	TRBV20-1	TRBJ2-1	.	CSASAYNEQFF	TGCAGTGCCTCCGCTTACAATGAGCAGTTCTTC
.	TRBV15	TRBJ1-5	few	CATGSPGHNQPQHF	TGTGCCACCGGGTCCCCAGGGCATAATCAGCCCCAGCATTTT
.	TRBV5-1	TRBJ2-1	few	CASSLVGDSYNEQFF	TGCGCCAGCAGCTTGGTGGGGGACTCCTACAATGAGCAGTTCTTC
TRBD2	TRBV7-2	TRBJ2-3	few	CASSLLGGGVQDTQYF	TGTGCCAGCAGCTTATTGGGCGGGGGGGTCCAAGATACGCAGTATTTT
.	TRBV27	TRBJ1-2	few	CASSSYRAPGDGYTF	TGTGCCAGCAGTTCCTACCGGGCCCCAGGGGATGGCTACACCTTC
TRBD2	TRBV6-5	TRBJ2-7	.	CASSYGAGVAYEQYF	TGTGCCAGCAGTTATGGGGCGGGGGTTGCCTACGAGCAGTACTTC
.	TRBV29-1	TRBJ2-2	few	CSALPKVNTGELFF	TGCAGCGCCCTCCCAAAGGTTAACACCGGGGAGCTGTTTTTT
TRBD2	TRBV18	TRBJ2-3	.	CASYPGLAADTQYF	TGTGCCAGCTACCCGGGGCTAGCGGCAGATACGCAGTATTTT
TRBD1	TRBV18	TRBJ2-7	few	CASSVLSGQGAMEQYF	TGTGCCAGCTCCGTGCTATCGGGACAGGGGGCGATGGAGCAGTACTTC
.	TRBV4-3	TRBJ2-2	few	CASSVITGELFF	TGCGCCAGCAGCGTTATTACCGGGGAGCTGTTTTTT
.	TRBV2	TRBJ2-5	few	CASSASGIQETQYF	TGTGCCAGCAGTGCTTCGGGGATTCAAGAGACCCAGTACTTC
TRBD2	TRBV27	TRBJ2-5	.	CASSWASGGPETQYF	TGTGCCAGCAGTTGGGCTAGCGGGGGGCCCGAGACCCAGTACTTC
.	TRBV11-2	TRBJ2-7	.	CASSQRPTSEEQYF	TGTGCCAGCAGTCAGCGACCTACATCGGAAGAGCAGTACTTC
.	TRBV19	TRBJ1-1	.	CASSIDSRLMNTEAFF	TGTGCCAGTAGTATAGATTCCCGGCTTATGAACACTGAAGCTTTCTTT
.	TRBV10-3	TRBJ1-2	.	CAISESEGIAATDGYTF	TGTGCCATCAGTGAGTCGGAAGGTATTGCGGCGACGGACGGCTACACCTTC
.	TRBV4-3	TRBJ1-5	few	CASSPWTSSNQPQHF	TGCGCCAGCAGCCCTTGGACCTCAAGCAATCAGCCCCAGCATTTT
.	TRBV21-1	TRBJ1-4	.	CASSKHVDRKQEKLFF	TGTGCCAGCAGCAAACATGTTGACAGAAAGCAGGAAAAACTGTTTTTT
TRBD1	TRBV5-6	TRBJ1-2	few	CASSSRTGFGYTF	TGTGCCAGCAGCAGCCGGACAGGTTTCGGCTACACCTTC
TRBD2	TRBV7-9	TRBJ2-3	few	CASTASGGFTDTQYF	TGTGCCAGCACGGCTAGCGGGGGGTTCACAGATACGCAGTATTTT
.	TRBV6-5	TRBJ2-5	.	CASSPQASSPETQYF	TGTGCCAGCAGCCCCCAGGCGTCCTCCCCAGAGACCCAGTACTTC
.	TRBV7-2	TRBJ1-5	.	CASSLGGALPQHF	TGTGCCAGCAGCTTGGGCGGGGCTCTGCCCCAGCATTTT
.	TRBV19	TRBJ2-3	few	CASSISDTQYF	TGTGCCAGTAGTATTTCGGATACGCAGTATTTT
.	TRBV30	TRBJ2-3	.	CAWSPLKGGTDTQYF	TGTGCCTGGAGTCCCCTAAAGGGTGGCACAGATACGCAGTATTTT
TRBD1	TRBV28	TRBJ2-5	few	CASSLKGQGKETQYF	TGTGCCAGCAGTTTGAAGGGACAGGGGAAGGAGACCCAGTACTTC
.	TRBV18	TRBJ1-2	.	CASSPPPRRTANYGYTF	TGTGCCAGCTCACCACCGCCGAGACGGACAGCTAACTATGGCTACACCTTC
.	TRBV19	TRBJ1-1	.	CASSIWPPGSTEAFF	TGTGCCAGTAGTATTTGGCCCCCAGGGAGCACTGAAGCTTTCTTT
.	TRBV4-3	TRBJ2-7	.	CASSQDRISYEQYF	TGCGCCAGCAGCCAAGATCGGATCTCCTACGAGCAGTACTTC
.	TRBV5-6	TRBJ2-3	few	CASSLSAGADTQYF	TGTGCCAGCAGCTTGAGCGCTGGGGCAGATACGCAGTATTTT
.	TRBV5-6	TRBJ2-3	few	CASRPLGVTDTQYF	TGTGCCAGCCGCCCCCTAGGAGTCACAGATACGCAGTATTTT
TRBD1	TRBV30	TRBJ1-6	.	CAWGTGIYNSPLHF	TGTGCCTGGGGGACAGGAATCTATAATTCACCCCTCCACTTT
.	TRBV30	TRBJ1-2	few	CAWSVSGWDYGYTF	TGTGCCTGGAGTGTGTCAGGGTGGGACTATGGCTACACCTTC
.	TRBV5-1	TRBJ1-3	.	CASSLTGPASSGNTIYF	TGCGCCAGCAGCTTGACGGGCCCCGCGAGCTCTGGAAACACCATATATTTT
.	TRBV4-3	TRBJ2-1	few	CASSQRAVDEQFF	TGCGCCAGCAGCCAGAGAGCCGTGGATGAGCAGTTCTTC
.	TRBV21-1	TRBJ2-1	.	CASSKGVNRDHEQFF	TGTGCCAGCAGCAAAGGGGTAAACAGGGACCATGAGCAGTTCTTC
.	TRBV28	TRBJ1-2	.	CASSARSRERGYTF	TGTGCCAGCAGTGCGCGCTCCAGGGAGAGAGGCTACACCTTC
.	TRBV5-1	TRBJ2-3	few	CASSAVRGATDTQYF	TGCGCCAGCAGCGCCGTACGGGGGGCAACAGATACGCAGTATTTT
.	TRBV7-8	TRBJ2-7	.	CASSLDTGGTYEQYF	TGTGCCAGCAGCTTAGATACTGGCGGGACCTACGAGCAGTACTTC
TRBD1	TRBV6-6	TRBJ1-2	few	CASTQGGRGYTF	TGTGCCAGCACCCAGGGGGGACGAGGCTACACCTTC
.	TRBV25-1	TRBJ1-1	few	CASSGWANTEAFF	TGTGCCAGCAGTGGATGGGCCAACACTGAAGCTTTCTTT
TRBD1	TRBV7-2	TRBJ2-1	few	CASSFDRVQRGEQFF	TGTGCCAGCAGCTTCGACAGGGTTCAACGGGGTGAGCAGTTCTTC
.	TRBV5-1	TRBJ2-5	.	CASSFQAETQYF	TGCGCCAGCAGTTTTCAAGCGGAGACCCAGTACTTC
TRBD1	TRBV9	TRBJ1-1	.	CASSSGQVRGTEAFF	TGTGCCAGCAGCTCAGGACAGGTTCGGGGCACTGAAGCTTTCTTT
.	TRBV9	TRBJ2-2	.	CASSVGSTGELFF	TGTGCCAGCAGCGTGGGTAGTACCGGGGAGCTGTTTTTT
TRBD1	TRBV7-2	TRBJ1-4	few	CASSLGKQGATNEKLFF	TGTGCCAGCAGCTTAGGAAAACAGGGGGCAACTAATGAAAAACTGTTTTTT
.	TRBV6-6	TRBJ2-6	.	CASLPAGSGANVLTF	TGTGCCAGCCTCCCGGCAGGCTCTGGGGCCAACGTCCTGACTTTC
.	TRBV18	TRBJ1-1	few	CASSGGRNTEAFF	TGTGCCAGCTCAGGGGGGCGGAACACTGAAGCTTTCTTT
.	TRBV7-9	TRBJ1-4	few	CASSLGGTNEKLFF	TGTGCCAGCAGCTTAGGAGGGACTAATGAAAAACTGTTTTTT
.	TRBV7-2	TRBJ1-5	.	CASRESNNQPQHF	TGTGCCAGCAGGGAGAGCAACAATCAGCCCCAGCATTTT
.	TRBV23-1	TRBJ2-6	many	CASLATITGANVLTF	TGCGCCAGCTTAGCTACCATCACTGGGGCCAACGTCCTGACTTTC
.	TRBV5-1	TRBJ2-3	few	CASSLVTGSSTDTQYF	TGCGCCAGCAGCTTGGTGACAGGTTCTAGCACAGATACGCAGTATTTT
.	TRBV27	TRBJ1-2	few	CASSLRGLDLNYGYTF	TGTGCCAGCAGTTTGCGGGGGCTGGACCTTAACTATGGCTACACCTTC
.	TRBV6-5	TRBJ2-3	few	CAIRRDRRTDTQYF	TGTGCCATCCGGAGGGACAGACGCACAGATACGCAGTATTTT
.	TRBV5-1	TRBJ1-3	.	CASSLEQITTTGNTIYF	TGCGCCAGCAGCTTGGAACAGATAACGACCACTGGAAACACCATATATTTT
.	TRBV4-2	TRBJ1-4	.	CASSQGGGFGLFF	TGTGCCAGCAGCCAAGGGGGGGGATTTGGACTGTTTTTT
TRBD1	TRBV7-2	TRBJ1-2	.	CASSLARTGNYGYTF	TGTGCCAGCAGCTTAGCGAGGACAGGGAACTATGGCTACACCTTC
.	TRBV13	TRBJ2-3	.	CASSRQGGYVDTQYF	TGTGCCAGCAGCCGTCAGGGAGGATACGTTGATACGCAGTATTTT
.	TRBV2	TRBJ1-4	.	CASIEEKGATNEKLFF	TGTGCCAGCATCGAGGAGAAGGGGGCAACTAATGAAAAACTGTTTTTT
TRBD2	TRBV14	TRBJ2-7	.	CASSQALAGGLRQYF	TGTGCCAGCAGCCAAGCACTAGCGGGGGGTCTACGGCAGTACTTC
.	TRBV5-4	TRBJ1-2	.	CASSNSYGYTF	TGTGCCAGCAGTAACAGCTACGGCTACACCTTC